The 30 T cell receptor beta chains below come from one sample, sequenced in a study of control samples from healthy donors and cancer patients. The assay was immunoSEQ multiplex PCR, and TCRdb's table has in-frame clones only and misses some. The data contain fewer than 90,000 clones, 84% of them singletons. Sequencing was performed on blood. Every receptor here comes from a man aged 45-65 years in good health.

The chain carries TRBV7-2 and TRBJ1-1; TRBD1 matches at 8 bases. Germline V gene data show CDR1 as SGHTA and CDR2 as FQGNSA. J was trimmed by 4 bases and V by 5 bases; bases with no gene match: 9. The CDR3 runs to 15 residues. The CDR3 coding sequence is TGTGCCAGCAGCGTGCGCAGGGGGCGGAGCACTGAAGCTTTCTTT. Its protein product is CASSVRRGRSTEAFF.

The genes are TRBV7-2 and TRBJ1-1; D call uncertain. Germline CDR1 is SGHTA and CDR2 is FQGNSA. V shed 2 bases and J shed 11 bases, with 9 bases lying between them. The CDR3 covers 11 residues. CDR3 residues: CASSLQFVAFF. CDR3 bases: TGTGCCAGCAGCTTACAGTTTGTGGCTTTCTTT.

The rearrangement links TRBV4-2 to TRBJ1-2, with TRBD1 as a possible D gene (6 bases). Germline assignment: CDR1 LGHNA and CDR2 YNFKEQ. The length of the CDR3 is 13 residues. V was pared by 0 bases and J by 7 bases, with 9 bases between. CDR3 region: CASSQDRGFGYTF. The CDR3 coding sequence is TGTGCCAGCAGCCAAGACAGGGGCTTTGGCTACACCTTC.

V and J are TRBV7-2 and TRBJ1-1, with D unclear. This CDR3 is built from 14 residues. V dropped 1 base and J dropped 4 bases, with 10 bases sitting between them. Germline V gene data show CDR1 as SGHTA and CDR2 as FQGNSA. The CDR3 reads CASSLGAGITEAFF. CDR3 sequence (DNA): TGTGCCAGCAGCTTAGGCGCAGGTATCACTGAAGCTTTCTTT.

The chain joins TRBV10-3 to TRBJ2-7; D ambiguous. The V end was cut by 2 bases, the J end by 2 bases, with 13 bases between. The CDR3 covers 15 residues. CDR1 and CDR2 (germline): ENHRY, SYGVKD. The CDR3 sequence is CAISEGMVPTYEQYF. The CDR3 DNA is TGTGCCATCAGTGAGGGAATGGTCCCCACCTACGAGCAGTACTTC.

This sequence joins TRBV5-4 and TRBJ2-3; 14 bases are shared with TRBD2. CDR1 is SGHNT and CDR2 is YYREEE in the germline V gene (reference sequence). Trimming removed 4 bases from V and 5 bases from J; junction bases left unmatched: 6. The CDR3 has 16 residues. The CDR3 DNA reads as TGTGCCAGCAGCGCCTGGACTAGCGGGAGGCAAGATACGCAGTATTTT. Residues: CASSAWTSGRQDTQYF.

The chain has TRBV20-1 and TRBJ2-4, with D possibly matching TRBD2 (5 bases). Germline V lookup: CDR1 DFQATT, CDR2 SNEGSKA (reference sequence). CDR3 length equals 11 residues. V lost 4 bases and J lost 9, with 10 bases in between. CDR3 residues: CSATGLPIQYF. The CDR3 DNA reads TGCAGTGCTACCGGACTTCCCATTCAGTACTTC.

The CDR3 region is CASSLRRGGADEQFF. CDR3 nucleotide sequence: TGTGCCAGCAGCCTTAGGCGCGGGGGGGCCGATGAGCAGTTCTTC. The rearrangement uses TRBV6-2 or TRBV6-3 and TRBJ2-1, with 9 bases fitting TRBD2. The germline V gene has CDR1 MNHEY and CDR2 SVGEGT. With 6 bases clipped from V and 8 bases from J, the junction kept 11 bases outside the gene matches. CDR3 length: 15 residues.

By sample share, this clone is medium-sized (0.01 to 0.1%). J is TRBJ2-7 and V is TRBV11-3, with 10 bases lining up with TRBD1. Germline trimming cut 6 bases from V and 5 bases from J; bases unmatched to any gene: 7. In germline, CDR1 is SGHNT, CDR2 YENEEA. This CDR3 region has 14 residues. The CDR3 protein is CASRSRDRGHEQYF. DNA for the CDR3: TGTGCCAGCAGATCCCGGGACAGGGGCCACGAGCAGTACTTC. Full variable domain (rest looked up from reference TRBV11-3 and TRBJ2-7): EAGVVQSPRYKIIEKKQPVAFWCNPISGHNTLYWYLQNLGQGPELLIRYENEEAVDDSQLPKDRFSAERLKGVDSTLKIQPAELGDSAVYLCASRSRDRGHEQYFGPGTRLTVT.

J is TRBJ2-2 and V is TRBV7-2; the D gene is possibly TRBD1 (6 bases). Trimming cost V 4 bases and J 5 bases, with 14 bases left between them. The CDR3 consists of 15 residues. The V gene's germline CDR1 is SGHTA and CDR2 FQGNSA. CDR3 nucleotides: TGTGCCAGCAGCTACAGGGTCGGAGGAACCGGGGAGCTGTTTTTT. Encoded protein: CASSYRVGGTGELFF.

The chain recombines TRBV28 with TRBJ2-5, with 8 bases that match TRBD1. Losses at the gene ends were 1 base for V and 0 bases for J; bases not matched to a gene: 16. CDR1 MDHEN and CDR2 SYDVKM come from the germline V gene. CDR3 length equals 20 residues. CDR3 region: CASSLFRGTGPKKYQETQYF. The CDR3 region has the DNA TGTGCCAGCAGTTTATTTAGGGGGACAGGACCTAAAAAGTACCAAGAGACCCAGTACTTC.

This clone was detected ten times or more. This chain uses TRBV18 with TRBJ2-1; unclear D gene. The CDR3 is made up of 11 amino acids. Trimming cost V 6 bases and J 7 bases, with 7 bases left between them. Per the germline V gene, CDR1 is KGHSH and CDR2 is LQKENI. CDR3 sequence reads: CASSVQNEQFF. In DNA form, the CDR3 reads TGTGCCAGCTCGGTACAGAATGAGCAGTTCTTC.

The rearrangement uses TRBV10-3 and TRBJ1-4; TRBD1 might be the D (5 bases). The CDR3 covers 14 residues. V was cut by 3 bases and J by 8 bases, with 13 bases left in between. Looked up from germline, CDR1 is ENHRY and CDR2 is SYGVKD. CDR3 coding DNA: TGTGCCATCAGTGATATAGGGGTACGGGAAAAACTGTTTTTT. It encodes CAISDIGVREKLFF.

This chain links TRBV15 with TRBJ2-3, with D unclear. The germline CDR1 and CDR2 sequences are LNHNV and YYDKDF (reference sequence). CDR3 size: 15 residues. The V end lost 5 bases, the J end lost 5 bases, and 17 bases lay between the germline ends. The CDR3 nucleotides read TGTGCCACCAGCCCCGGGTCTCCCCAAGTAGATACGCAGTATTTT. This codes for CATSPGSPQVDTQYF.

J is TRBJ2-5 and V is TRBV5-6; the D is unclear. The V gene lost 4 bases and the J gene lost 5 bases, with 12 bases spanning the gap. The CDR3 loop spans 13 amino acids. Germline CDR1 and CDR2: SGHDT and YYEEEE. The CDR3 protein is CASSQDVRETQYF. The CDR3 bases are TGTGCCAGCAGCCAGGATGTGCGGGAGACCCAGTACTTC.

This clone showed up just once. This rearrangement joins TRBV12-3 or TRBV12-4 to TRBJ2-7; D gene unclear. V was trimmed by 4 bases and J by 3 bases, leaving 4 bases between them. This CDR3 has 11 amino acids. The CDR3 protein is CASSSHYEQYF. The CDR3 region has the DNA TGTGCCAGCAGTTCCCACTACGAGCAGTACTTC.

In this sample, this clone turned up a few times. The chain combines TRBV11-2 with TRBJ2-7; D is unclear. The CDR3 loop spans 13 amino acids. Trimming pared 2 bases from V and 5 bases from J, leaving 10 bases between. The germline V gene encodes CDR1 SGHAT and CDR2 FQNNGV. CDR3 loop: CASSLIGQNEQYF. The CDR3 DNA sequence: TGTGCCAGCAGCTTAATAGGGCAAAACGAGCAGTACTTC.

The chain employs TRBV10-2 and TRBJ2-7; 10 nucleotides agree with TRBD1. CDR3 length: 14 residues. The V segment lost 3 bases and the J segment 7 bases; nucleotides outside the gene matches: 6. Per germline, CDR1 WSHSY and CDR2 SAAADI. The CDR3 nucleotides read TGCGCCAGCAGTGATGGACAGGGGGATCGGGAGCAGTACTTC. Its protein product is CASSDGQGDREQYF.

V usage is TRBV24-1 and J usage is TRBJ1-1; D is possibly TRBD1 (5 bases). The CDR3 length is 13 residues. With 0 bases removed from V and 11 bases from J, the gap between germline ends came to 12 bases. The germline V gene has CDR1 KGHDR and CDR2 SFDVKD. CDR3 region: CATSDLQGGRAFF. CDR3 nucleotide sequence: TGTGCCACCAGTGATTTGCAGGGAGGGCGTGCTTTCTTT.

This chain uses TRBV4-1 with TRBJ2-7; 7 bases line up with TRBD1. Germline CDR1 is MGHRA and CDR2 is YSYEKL. The length of the CDR3 is 15 residues. With V trimmed by 3 bases and J by 4 bases, 9 bases remained unmatched. CDR3 coding DNA: TGCGCCAGCAGCCACACGGCAGGGGGTTCTTACGAGCAGTACTTC. It is translated as CASSHTAGGSYEQYF.

The CDR3 DNA is TGCGCCAGCGGCTCCTCAAACCGTGTGGTTTGGACAGCAAACCACGAGCAGTACTTC. It specifies CASGSSNRVVWTANHEQYF. The chain has TRBV5-1 and TRBJ2-7, with D perhaps matching TRBD1 (6 bases). Trimming took 7 bases from V and 5 from J, leaving 34 bases between them. Per germline, CDR1 SGHRS and CDR2 YFSETQ. The CDR3 sequence is 19 residues long.

This sequence joins TRBV11-3 and TRBJ2-1; TRBD2 aligns across 9 bases. J lost 7 bases, V lost 6 bases, and 10 bases had no gene match. This CDR3 contains 15 residues. Germline V lookup: CDR1 SGHNT, CDR2 YENEEA. The CDR3 DNA sequence: TGTGCCAGCAGTTCCCAGCCGAGCGGGGGGAATGAGCAGTTCTTC. Protein: CASSSQPSGGNEQFF. Together with reference TRBV11-3 and TRBJ2-1, the CDR3 gives the full variable domain: EAGVVQSPRYKIIEKKQPVAFWCNPISGHNTLYWYLQNLGQGPELLIRYENEEAVDDSQLPKDRFSAERLKGVDSTLKIQPAELGDSAVYLCASSSQPSGGNEQFFGPGTRLTVL.

The rearrangement joins TRBV18 to TRBJ2-3; no clear D. Trimming removed 3 bases from V and 2 bases from J, with 3 bases in between. Germline loops: CDR1 KGHSH, CDR2 LQKENI. CDR3 length equals 12 residues. The CDR3 DNA reads TGTGCCAGCTCACCCTACACAGATACGCAGTATTTT. Protein sequence: CASSPYTDTQYF. Based on the CDR3 plus reference TRBV18 and TRBJ2-3, the full variable domain is NAGVMQNPRHLVRRRGQEARLRCSPMKGHSHVYWYRQLPEEGLKFMVYLQKENIIDESGMPKERFSAEFPKEGPSILRIQQVVRGDSAAYFCASSPYTDTQYFGPGTRLTVL.

J is TRBJ2-7 and V is TRBV7-6, with D possibly TRBD2 on 6 matching bases. Germline-derived CDR1 and CDR2 are SGHVS and FNYEAQ. Trimming removed 0 bases at V and 1 base at J, with 7 bases between. This CDR3 has 14 amino acids. CDR3 loop: CASSLALASYEQYF. The CDR3 coding sequence is TGTGCCAGCAGCTTAGCACTAGCTTCCTACGAGCAGTACTTC.

The rearrangement joins TRBV20-1 to TRBJ1-1; D gene uncertain. Germline values: CDR1 DFQATT, CDR2 SNEGSKA (reference sequence). The V and J ends lost 3 bases and 11 bases respectively, with 10 bases between them. CDR3 length equals 10 residues. DNA of the CDR3: TGCAGTGCTAGTACCGAAGAGGCTTTCTTT. Translation: CSASTEEAFF.

This chain joins TRBV27 and TRBJ1-4; unclear D gene. The germline V and J ends were trimmed by 6 bases and 1 base, with 9 bases remaining between them. The CDR3 contains 14 residues. Germline lookup yields CDR1 MNHEY and CDR2 SMNVEV (reference sequence). The CDR3 here is CASRGIRTNEKLFF. The CDR3 bases are TGTGCCAGCAGGGGTATCAGAACTAATGAAAAACTGTTTTTT.

The J gene is TRBJ2-1, the V gene TRBV5-4, with 8 positions matching TRBD1. Germline V gives CDR1 SGHNT, CDR2 YYREEE (reference sequence). CDR3 size: 16 residues. The V and J ends lost 4 bases and 0 bases, in that order; junction bases with no gene match: 6. This chain's CDR3 is CASSPRGTGSYNEQFF. DNA for the CDR3: TGTGCCAGCAGCCCAAGGGGGACAGGCTCCTACAATGAGCAGTTCTTC.

This chain links TRBV4-2 with TRBJ2-7, with 8 bases fitting TRBD2. The CDR3 covers 16 residues. The V and J ends lost 1 base and 2 bases, in that order; junction bases with no gene match: 7. Germline CDR1 reads LGHNA; CDR2 reads YNFKEQ. The CDR3 loop is CASSQVWREAAYEQYF. In DNA, the CDR3 is TGTGCCAGCAGCCAAGTCTGGCGGGAGGCAGCCTACGAGCAGTACTTC.

The chain employs TRBV19 and TRBJ2-1; 11 bases are shared with TRBD2. The germline gives CDR1 LNHDA, CDR2 SQIVND (reference sequence). The CDR3 is 14 amino acids. J gave up 5 bases and V 5 bases, and 2 bases lay outside the gene matches. For the CDR3, the DNA is TGTGCCAGTAGTCTACTAGCGGGGGACAATGAGCAGTTCTTC. Translation: CASSLLAGDNEQFF.

There are a few counts of this clone. Here the CDR3 DNA reads TGCGCCAGCAGCCAGCACTCGGGACGCTACGAGCAGTACTTC. Amino acids: CASSQHSGRYEQYF. V usage is TRBV4-3 and J usage is TRBJ2-7; D assignment may be TRBD1 or TRBD2 (5 bases each). CDR1 is LGHNA, CDR2 YSLEER, per germline. Trimming cost V 3 bases and J 3 bases, with 12 bases left between them. The CDR3 runs to 14 residues.